This paragraph covers one T cell receptor (beta chain) sequence. Its specificity is unknown. The sample is drawn from a study of cytomegalovirus exposure and HLA in healthy donors. General study findings and limits: It was shown in a later analysis that HLA-associated TCR beta chains were more clonally expanded than other, equally common chains.

V was shortened by 2 bases and J by 0 bases, with 11 bases between the two germline ends. CDR1 is MGHRA and CDR2 is YSYEKL in the germline V gene. The CDR3 has 16 residues. 13 Jbeta primers and 60 Vbeta primers were used for the PCR. The repertoire was sequenced with immunoSEQ multiplex PCR; TCRdb's copy has only in-frame clones and lacks some. The profile covers around 95,000 clones, with 78% appearing a single time and over 4% taken by the ten largest. The receptor was derived from a woman in her thirties or forties in good health and CMV-seropositive. The material sequenced was PBMCs. This chain uses TRBV4-1 with TRBJ1-5, with D possibly being TRBD1 (6 bases). CDR3 bases: TGCGCCAGCAGCCAACGAGGGGGATATAGCAATCAGCCCCAGCATTTT. This encodes CASSQRGGYSNQPQHF.